A single sample is the source of the 9 T cell receptor beta chains below, sequenced in a study of PD-1 blockade in classical Hodgkin lymphoma (dated by TCRdb to the early 2020s). Library generation was performed with the immunoSEQ multiplex PCR assay. TCRdb retrieved this table from immuneACCESS and kept in-frame rearrangements only. Not all clones are present; in checked studies, unresolved V genes account for under half, and no reason is known for the remainder. This sample holds approximately 49,000 clones; around 80% were observed only once. The ten largest clones take up 19% of the sample. Read against the paper, the sample's time point label means: cycle 4 day 1 (C4D1), after 6 weeks of nivolumab. All trial patients had relapsed after autologous stem cell transplantation, with cohorts A, B and C differing in prior brentuximab vedotin exposure. This sample comprised peripheral blood mononuclear cells (PBMCs), obtained before the fourth cycle of nivolumab. The receptors were gathered from a human donor with classical Hodgkin lymphoma.

V is TRBV11-1 and J is TRBJ2-1; tentative D call: TRBD1 (5 bases). The CDR3 spans 16 residues. Germline-derived CDR1 and CDR2 are SGHAT and FQDESV (reference sequence). V lost 3 bases and J 8 bases, leaving 20 bases between the germline ends. The CDR3: CASSFRVGPWGYEQFF. In nucleotides, the CDR3 is TGTGCCAGCAGCTTCAGAGTGGGTCCGTGGGGCTATGAGCAGTTCTTC. Combining the CDR3 with reference TRBV11-1 and TRBJ2-1 gives the whole variable domain EAEVAQSPRYKITEKSQAVAFWCDPISGHATLYWYRQILGQGPELLVQFQDESVVDDSQLPKDRFSAERLKGVDSTLKIQPAELGDSAMYLCASSFRVGPWGYEQFFGPGTRLTVL.

The chain has TRBV5-4 and TRBJ2-6, with D maybe TRBD1 (5 bases). With 4 bases removed from V and 0 bases from J, the gap between germline ends came to 14 bases. Germline assignment: CDR1 SGHNT and CDR2 YYREEE (reference sequence). The CDR3 has 17 residues. The CDR3 DNA follows: TGTGCCAGCAGCATCCAGGGTTACAGCTCTGGGGCCAACGTCCTGACTTTC. Residues: CASSIQGYSSGANVLTF.

The chain links TRBV19 to TRBJ1-2, with 7 bases fitting TRBD1. CDR3 size: 18 residues. Germline V gene lookup returns CDR1 LNHDA and CDR2 SQIVND (reference sequence). The J segment lost 8 bases and the V segment lost 3 bases, leaving 21 bases of the junction unmatched. CDR3 region: CASSIRTARTGPMRGYTF. Written as DNA, the CDR3 is TGTGCCAGTAGTATTAGAACGGCCCGGACAGGTCCAATGAGGGGCTACACCTTC.

V and J are TRBV28 and TRBJ2-5; TRBD2 might be the D (7 bases). V was pared by 8 bases and J by 2 bases, with 12 bases between. The CDR3 runs 13 residues. The germline CDR1 and CDR2 sequences are MDHEN and SYDVKM. The CDR3 here is CASRRGGQETQYF. In nucleotides, the CDR3 is TGTGCCAGCCGAAGGGGGGGTCAAGAGACCCAGTACTTC.

This chain links TRBV28 with TRBJ2-7; unclear D gene. Germline V lookup: CDR1 MDHEN, CDR2 SYDVKM. This CDR3 has 13 amino acids. V was pared by 5 bases and J by 0 bases, with 8 bases between. The CDR3 DNA is TGTGCCAGCAGTCTCTCTTACTCCTACGAGCAGTACTTC. Amino acids: CASSLSYSYEQYF.

This chain connects TRBV4-1 to TRBJ2-3, with 7 bases identical to TRBD2. The junction had 9 bases not matched to a gene; V was cut back by 0 bases and J by 3 bases. The CDR3 consists of 17 residues. Germline CDR1 MGHRA, CDR2 YSYEKL. The CDR3 DNA reads TGCGCCAGCAGCCAAGATGGTGGCGGGAGCCGGACAGATACGCAGTATTTT. Translated: CASSQDGGGSRTDTQYF.

The gene calls are TRBV10-3 and TRBJ2-3; 9 nucleotides line up with TRBD2. The junction had 20 bases not matched to a gene; V was cut back by 7 bases and J by 0 bases. The CDR3 contains 20 residues. Germline V lookup: CDR1 ENHRY, CDR2 SYGVKD. CDR3 loop: CAINQQTIGGGASSTDTQYF. CDR3 DNA sequence: TGTGCCATCAACCAACAAACCATAGGCGGGGGGGCGTCCAGCACAGATACGCAGTATTTT.

V is TRBV18 and J is TRBJ2-7; 8 bases fit TRBD1. The CDR3 has 16 amino acids. Germline V gene sequence: CDR1 KGHSH, CDR2 LQKENI. Unmatched junction bases numbered 12, after V lost 6 bases and J lost 2 bases. CDR3 region: CASSHKQGGLTYEQYF. CDR3 nucleotides: TGTGCCAGCTCGCATAAACAGGGGGGCCTTACCTACGAGCAGTACTTC.

The V gene is TRBV5-1, the J gene TRBJ1-2; D is possibly TRBD1 (5 bases). The CDR3 contains 14 residues. V gave up 1 base and J gave up 1 base, with 8 bases separating them. Germline-derived CDR1 and CDR2 are SGHRS and YFSETQ. The CDR3 sequence: CASSLSGGNYGYTF. The CDR3 region has the DNA TGCGCCAGCAGCTTGTCGGGGGGTAACTATGGCTACACCTTC.